This T cell receptor beta chain emerged from a study of blood T cell repertoires in COVID-19. Looking at the study overall: Both acute and convalescent COVID-19 samples were obtained from the United States, Italy and Spain. PBMCs, B-cell-depleted T cells, or T cells provided the cDNA or gDNA that made up the material.

Between the trimmed V and J ends, which lost 5 bases and 2 bases, there was a span of 15 bases. The CDR3 covers 15 residues. CDR1 and CDR2 from the germline V gene are LNHDA and SQIVND (reference sequence). Study processing details: Reference gene primer amplification yielded estimated nucleated cell counts. TCRdb keeps only in-frame clones here, not all; method: immunoSEQ multiplex PCR. The V and J calls and the clone size are those of that table, but D and trimming were determined from the DNA. The sample contains around 100,000 clones, approximately 90% of which appear only once. This clonotype was sampled from a man aged 50 to 60 in a cohort sampled during active COVID-19. The sequencing sample was made of peripheral blood. The gene calls are TRBV19 and TRBJ1-1; perhaps TRBD1 as D (5 bases). The DNA for the CDR3 is TGTGCCAGTAGTGAATACGCCAGGGTAAACACTGAAGCTTTCTTT. It specifies CASSEYARVNTEAFF.